The 6 T cell receptor beta chains below come from one sample, sequenced in a study of tumor and adjacent non-tumor tissue in lung cancer. A modified ARM-PCR protocol with three rounds of nested PCR amplified TCRbeta. TCRdb analysed the multiplex PCR reads with MiXCR anew, one entry per CDR3 protein. The top ten hold approximately 28% of the sample, which has 60,000 to 85,000 distinct CDR3 sequences, roughly 72% seen once. RNA was extracted from bulk tissue without any cell sorting. The sequenced sample consisted of lung tumor tissue. The receptors originated from a man aged 55-75 years with non-small cell lung cancer.

This clonotype occurred many times. DNA for the CDR3: TGTGCCAGCAGCTTTCTCCTCAGCGGCGAGCAGTACTTC. It specifies CASSFLLSGEQYF. V and J are TRBV5-5 and TRBJ2-7, with D perhaps TRBD2 (5 bases). CDR3 size: 13 residues. V lost 2 bases, J lost 6 bases, and 12 bases lay in between. Germline assignment: CDR1 SGHKS and CDR2 YYEKEE (reference sequence).

This clonotype was detected only once. Germline and junction disagree at one end, which may indicate a read error. The chain employs TRBV29-1 and TRBJ1-2; D gene ambiguous. This CDR3 has 13 amino acids. Germline-derived CDR1 and CDR2 are SQVTM and ANQGSEA. As DNA, the CDR3 is TGCAACGTTGAAGTCGGACGGACGAGAGGCTACACCTTC. It specifies CNVEVGRTRGYTF.

The chain couples TRBV29-1 to TRBJ2-3; a possible D gene is TRBD1 (5 bases). With the DNA end fitting TRBJ1-5 better, the J assignment may be wrong. This CDR3 is built from 15 residues. The V gene's germline CDR1 is SQVTM and CDR2 ANQGSEA. CDR3 region: CSVDGVGPSTDTQHF. DNA of the CDR3: TGCAGCGTTGACGGAGTGGGGCCTAGCACAGATACGCAGCATTTT.

A word on this clonotype: Germline and junction disagree at one end, which may indicate a read error. This sequence joins TRBV29-1 and TRBJ2-2; 10 bases map to TRBD2. The germline V gene has CDR1 SQVTM and CDR2 ANQGSEA. CDR3 size: 14 residues. DNA of the CDR3: TGCATCGTTGTGGGACTAGCGAGCACCGGGGAGCTGTTTTTT. Protein product: CIVVGLASTGELFF.

Comments on this clonotype: The CDR3 ends on some other residue instead of the conserved phenylalanine or tryptophan, so this is likely a read error. The V and J genes are TRBV6-6 and TRBJ2-5, with 8 nucleotides matching TRBD2. J was trimmed by 4 bases and V by 6 bases; bases with no gene match: 13. The CDR3 length is 16 residues. The germline V gene has CDR1 MNHNY and CDR2 SVGAGI (reference sequence). Written as DNA, the CDR3 is TGTGCCAGCAGACCCGGAGCGGGAGCTTGGGTAGAGACCCAGTACTTA. Amino acids: CASRPGAGAWVETQYL.

Worth noting for this clonotype: Germline and junction disagree at one end, which may indicate a read error. V and J are TRBV29-1 and TRBJ1-5, with 7 bases fitting TRBD1. The CDR3 totals 13 residues. Germline V gene lookup returns CDR1 SQVTM and CDR2 ANQGSEA. The CDR3 DNA reads as TGCAGAGTTGCAGGGGGAAGGATTCAGCCACAGAATTTT. As protein: CRVAGGRIQPQNF.